Listed below are T cell receptor beta chains from one sample, sequenced in a study of control samples from healthy donors and cancer patients. TCRdb keeps only in-frame clones here, not all; method: immunoSEQ multiplex PCR. The sample has about 90,000 clones; 90% are singletons. The sample comprised blood. These TCRs come from a young woman in good health. CDR3s include the opening cysteine and the closing phenylalanine or tryptophan. D genes are given only for firm matches. Only part of the rows carry a size: once, few, many, or a class if the clone is expanded.

TRBV19,TRBJ2-5,NA,NA,CASSLGGPQETQYF,TGTGCCAGTAGTCTCGGGGGGCCCCAAGAGACCCAGTACTTC
TRBV6-5,TRBJ1-4,NA,NA,CASTFEKLFF,TGTGCCAGCACGTTCGAAAAACTGTTTTTT
TRBV12-5,TRBJ1-2,NA,NA,CASGLRRTNYGYTF,TGTGCTAGTGGTTTAAGAAGAACCAACTATGGCTACACCTTC
TRBV6-6,TRBJ2-7,NA,NA,CASKPDGYEQYF,TGTGCCAGCAAACCGGACGGCTACGAGCAGTACTTC
TRBV12-3/TRBV12-4,TRBJ1-5,NA,once,CASSSGDQPQHF,TGTGCCAGCAGCTCAGGGGATCAGCCCCAGCATTTT
TRBV10-2,TRBJ1-1,NA,NA,CASTSEQAISGTEAFF,TGCGCCAGCACCTCCGAACAGGCCATAAGCGGCACTGAAGCTTTCTTT
TRBV3-1/TRBV3-2,TRBJ2-5,TRBD2,NA,CASSQDLGLAGGSVETQYF,TGTGCCAGCAGCCAAGATTTGGGGCTAGCGGGGGGGTCTGTGGAGACCCAGTACTTC
TRBV3-1/TRBV3-2,TRBJ1-2,NA,NA,CASSPVKRAGAPGGGYTF,TGTGCCAGCAGCCCTGTTAAGCGGGCAGGGGCCCCTGGGGGTGGCTACACCTTC
TRBV6-5,TRBJ1-2,NA,NA,CASSPSPTPFYGYTF,TGTGCCAGCAGTCCCTCCCCGACACCCTTCTATGGCTACACCTTC
TRBV6-5,TRBJ1-2,TRBD1,NA,CAGSYGRTGLYGYTF,TGTGCCGGCAGTTACGGGCGGACAGGTCTCTATGGCTACACCTTC
TRBV12-3/TRBV12-4,TRBJ1-5,NA,NA,CASSLMGDQPQHF,TGTGCCAGCAGTTTAATGGGGGACCAGCCCCAGCATTTT
TRBV15,TRBJ1-2,NA,once,CATSGWEFKAERGYTF,TGTGCCACCAGCGGATGGGAGTTTAAGGCCGAGCGTGGCTACACCTTC
TRBV9,TRBJ1-3,NA,NA,CASSVEDSGNTIYF,TGTGCCAGCAGCGTAGAGGACTCTGGAAACACCATATATTTT
TRBV10-2,TRBJ2-7,TRBD1,NA,CASSGGTGSSYEQYF,TGCGCCAGCAGTGGAGGGACAGGGAGTTCCTACGAGCAGTACTTC
TRBV19,TRBJ1-4,NA,NA,CASSRETNEKLFF,TGTGCCAGTAGTCGGGAAACAAACGAAAAACTGTTTTTT
TRBV29-1,TRBJ2-5,NA,NA,CSVIGGQGKQETQYF,TGCAGCGTGATTGGGGGGCAGGGGAAACAAGAGACCCAGTACTTC
TRBV20-1,TRBJ1-2,NA,NA,CSARDSGYTF,TGCAGTGCTAGAGATTCTGGCTACACCTTC
TRBV24-1,TRBJ1-3,NA,NA,CATAEGEASGNTIYF,TGTGCCACCGCAGAGGGGGAAGCGTCTGGAAACACCATATATTTT
TRBV5-4,TRBJ2-5,TRBD1,NA,CASSFGQGALQETQYF,TGTGCCAGCAGCTTTGGTCAGGGGGCTCTGCAAGAGACCCAGTACTTC
TRBV18,TRBJ1-1,NA,once,CASSPDANTEAFF,TGTGCCAGCTCACCAGATGCGAACACTGAAGCTTTCTTT
TRBV27,TRBJ1-1,TRBD1,NA,CASSLYPWDSLPNTEAFF,TGTGCCAGCAGTTTATACCCCTGGGACAGTCTACCAAACACTGAAGCTTTCTTT
TRBV2,TRBJ2-7,NA,NA,CASSLTRSYEQYF,TGTGCCAGCAGTCTAACTCGTTCCTACGAGCAGTACTTC
TRBV5-1,TRBJ2-5,TRBD1,few,CASSPQGAETQYF,TGCGCCAGCAGCCCCCAGGGGGCAGAGACCCAGTACTTC
TRBV6-5,TRBJ1-1,NA,NA,CASSYTAIDITEAFF,TGTGCCAGCAGTTACACTGCAATTGACATCACTGAAGCTTTCTTT
TRBV5-5,TRBJ2-5,TRBD1,NA,CASSLGQLQETQYF,TGTGCCAGCAGCCTGGGACAGCTCCAAGAGACCCAGTACTTC
TRBV7-3,TRBJ1-1,NA,NA,CASSLYQDSTEAFF,TGTGCCAGCAGCTTATATCAGGATTCCACTGAAGCTTTCTTT
TRBV5-1,TRBJ2-3,TRBD1,NA,CASCPGGPDTQYF,TGCGCCAGCTGCCCAGGGGGTCCAGATACGCAGTATTTT
TRBV6-5,TRBJ1-3,NA,NA,CASIAGYSGNTIYF,TGTGCCAGCATCGCGGGCTACTCTGGAAACACCATATATTTT
TRBV13,TRBJ1-2,NA,NA,CASSLRGVDYGYTF,TGTGCCAGCAGCTTACGGGGTGTGGACTATGGCTACACCTTC
TRBV25-1,TRBJ2-5,NA,NA,CASSQGTPKETQYF,TGTGCCAGCAGTCAAGGGACACCAAAAGAGACCCAGTACTTC
TRBV3-1/TRBV3-2,TRBJ1-6,NA,NA,CASSQELLALSGSPLHF,TGTGCCAGCAGCCAAGAATTACTTGCTTTGTCGGGGTCACCCCTCCACTTT
TRBV6-6,TRBJ1-1,NA,NA,CASSPQGQAYTEAFF,TGTGCCAGCAGTCCCCAGGGCCAAGCCTACACTGAAGCTTTCTTT
TRBV6-2/TRBV6-3,TRBJ1-2,NA,few,CASSEGSQGYTF,TGTGCCAGCAGCGAGGGGTCGCAGGGCTACACCTTC
TRBV5-1,TRBJ1-2,NA,NA,CASSLAGSYGYTF,TGCGCCAGCAGCTTGGCCGGGTCCTATGGCTACACCTTC
TRBV3-1/TRBV3-2,TRBJ1-2,NA,NA,CASSQGSGDYGYTF,TGTGCCAGCAGCCAAGGGTCCGGGGACTATGGCTACACCTTC
TRBV25-1,TRBJ2-7,NA,once,CASSDAGQTPYEQYF,TGTGCCAGCAGTGATGCGGGACAGACCCCCTACGAGCAGTACTTC
TRBV13,TRBJ1-1,NA,NA,CASSGNGLNTEAFF,TGTGCCAGCAGCGGGAACGGACTGAACACTGAAGCTTTCTTT
TRBV6-4,TRBJ2-6,NA,NA,CASSTGYSSGANVLTF,TGTGCCAGCAGTACAGGGTATAGCTCTGGGGCCAACGTCCTGACTTTC
TRBV15,TRBJ1-3,NA,NA,CATSSLTVSGNTIYF,TGTGCCACCAGCAGCCTGACAGTGTCTGGAAACACCATATATTTT
TRBV9,TRBJ1-6,TRBD1,NA,CASRRTGDNSPLHF,TGTGCCAGCAGGAGGACAGGGGATAATTCACCCCTCCACTTT
TRBV6-6,TRBJ1-2,TRBD1,NA,CASSDGTGLYGYTF,TGTGCCAGCAGTGATGGGACAGGGCTCTATGGCTACACCTTC
TRBV12-3/TRBV12-4,TRBJ1-3,NA,NA,CATQTAGNTIYF,TGTGCCACACAGACAGCTGGAAACACCATATATTTT
TRBV3-1/TRBV3-2,TRBJ2-3,NA,NA,CASLMNGGGTDTQYF,TGTGCCAGCCTGATGAACGGTGGGGGAACAGATACGCAGTATTTT
TRBV19,TRBJ1-1,NA,NA,CASRENTEAFF,TGTGCCAGTAGAGAAAACACTGAAGCTTTCTTT